This entry concerns a single T cell receptor beta chain. The antigen is undetermined. In every case, the donor was a healthy Caucasian. The data belong to a study of identical twins. Each cDNA held unique molecular identifiers, and template switching gave it a universal primer site. MiXCR, applied by TCRdb to the 5' RACE reads, yields one record per CDR3 protein. The sample yields around 480,000 distinct CDR3 sequences, approximately 15% seen once. Whole-study findings and limits: Zero-insertion results could be subject to partial confounding by invariant MAIT and iNKT cells.

In addition, the sample was reused for a study of yellow fever vaccine responses in identical twins.

The sequenced material came from CD4+ T cells sorted from blood. The receptor was isolated from a woman between 18 and 29 years old in good health.

This chain's CDR3 is CASSYRNRDTEAFF. DNA of the CDR3: TGTGCCAGCAGTTACCGTAACAGGGACACTGAAGCTTTCTTT. The chain carries TRBV12-3 or TRBV12-4 and TRBJ1-1; TRBD1 is a possible D gene (6 bases). The CDR3 has 14 amino acids. Trimming left V 4 bases short and J 3 bases short, with 12 bases between.